The entry below gives a single T cell receptor beta chain sequence along with its context. The antigen remains unidentified. Germline V gene data show CDR1 as MNHGY and CDR2 as SAAAGT. Trimming removed 2 bases from V and 4 bases from J, with 8 bases in between. The length of the CDR3 is 13 residues. The sample is drawn from a study of T cell repertoires in cytomegalovirus infection. At the level of the study: HLA-B-restricted CMV epitopes that are well studied were used alongside recently identified HLA-C-restricted ones.

TCRdb reprocessed the reads with MiXCR, giving one entry per CDR3 protein. Of 800,000 to 950,000 distinct CDR3 sequences listed, 32% are singletons. The rearrangement links TRBV6-8 to TRBJ1-1; D gene unclear. The material sequenced was cultured CD8+ T cells from PBMCs, taken from culture after CMV antigen stimulation. This receptor was identified in a human donor in good health (CMV status not recorded). Some clones in this sample may be carry-over from other donors' samples. CDR3 loop: CASSYADFTEAFF. The CDR3 nucleotides read TGTGCCAGCAGTTACGCGGACTTCACTGAAGCTTTCTTT.